This T cell receptor (beta chain) was found in a study of blood T cells in healthy people across ages. V was pared by 3 bases and J by 2 bases, with 7 bases of the junction left unmatched. CDR1 is SGHDN, CDR2 FVKESK, per germline. The CDR3 contains 16 residues. Sample-barcoded 5' priming and a J-beta primer mix drove a second PCR of roughly 6 to 12 cycles. Each CDR3 protein is one row after TCRdb ran MiXCR on the 5' RACE reads. The sample has 700,000 to 800,000 distinct CDR3 sequences; around 40% are singletons. V and J are TRBV14 and TRBJ2-1, with TRBD1 identical over 7 bases. Sequencing was done on a sample of blood. The sequence was obtained from an older woman in good health. CDR3 protein: CASSHEGDSPYNEQFF. Written as DNA, the CDR3 is TGTGCCAGCAGCCACGAGGGGGACAGCCCCTACAATGAGCAGTTCTTC.